This T cell receptor (beta chain) was observed in a study of blood T cell repertoires in COVID-19. On the study more broadly: Nucleic acid was either cDNA or gDNA, and it came from T cells, B-cell-depleted T cells, or PBMCs.

V shed 5 bases and J 1 base; nucleotides not matched to a gene: 4. The CDR3 runs to 15 residues. Germline CDR1 is SGHAT and CDR2 is FQNNGV. Assay: immunoSEQ multiplex PCR; the TCRdb copy retains only in-frame clones and omits some. Among roughly 120,000 clones listed, 78% were seen once. Sequencing was performed on peripheral blood. The source is a man between 65 and 85 years old with acute or convalescent COVID-19. The chain has TRBV11-2 and TRBJ2-2; 7 bases are shared with TRBD2. DNA of the CDR3: TGTGCCAGCAGCCCTGCTAGCGGGAACACCGGGGAGCTGTTTTTT. Protein product: CASSPASGNTGELFF. The full variable domain, rest sourced from reference TRBV11-2 and TRBJ2-2, is EAGVAQSPRYKIIEKRQSVAFWCNPISGHATLYWYQQILGQGPKLLIQFQNNGVVDDSQLPKDRFSAERLKGVDSTLKIQPAKLEDSAVYLCASSPASGNTGELFFGEGSRLTVL.